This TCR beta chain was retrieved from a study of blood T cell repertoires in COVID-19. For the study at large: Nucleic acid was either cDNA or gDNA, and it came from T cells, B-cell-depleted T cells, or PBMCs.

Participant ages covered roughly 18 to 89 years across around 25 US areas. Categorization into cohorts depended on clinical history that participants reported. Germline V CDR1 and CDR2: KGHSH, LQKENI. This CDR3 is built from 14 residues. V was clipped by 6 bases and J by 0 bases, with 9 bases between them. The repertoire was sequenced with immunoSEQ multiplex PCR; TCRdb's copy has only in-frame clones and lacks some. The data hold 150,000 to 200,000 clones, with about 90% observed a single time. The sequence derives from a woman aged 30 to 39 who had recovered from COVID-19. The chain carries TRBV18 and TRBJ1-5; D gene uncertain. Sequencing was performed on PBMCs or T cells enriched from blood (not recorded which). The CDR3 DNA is TGTGCCAGCTCCCTCGCCGGTAGCAATCAGCCCCAGCATTTT. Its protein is CASSLAGSNQPQHF.